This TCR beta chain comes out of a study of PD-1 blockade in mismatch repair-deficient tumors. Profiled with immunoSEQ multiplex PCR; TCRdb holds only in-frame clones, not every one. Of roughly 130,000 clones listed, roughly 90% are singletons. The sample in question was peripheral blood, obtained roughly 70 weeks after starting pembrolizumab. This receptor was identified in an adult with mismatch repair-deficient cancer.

CDR3 sequence: CASKVRFPNYGYTF. The CDR3 DNA reads TGTGCCAGCAAGGTGAGGTTCCCTAACTATGGCTACACCTTC. The chain links TRBV21-1 to TRBJ1-2. TRBV21-1 is assigned pseudogene status. The CDR3 covers 14 residues.